The following is a T cell receptor (beta chain) sequence with its context. No antigen is known for it. This record comes from a study of OX40 agonist ivuxolimab in advanced cancers. Clones were sequenced by immunoSEQ multiplex PCR, and TCRdb holds only the in-frame ones, with some missing. The sample comprises 13,000 or so clones, approximately 80% of which are singletons, and roughly 30% rests with the top ten. General study findings and limits: Relative to CD4+, CD8+ T cells held more expanded clones on average.

The CDR3 loop spans 14 amino acids. Germline V gene sequence: CDR1 MNHNS, CDR2 SASEGT. V lost 3 bases to trimming and J lost 6 bases, with 12 bases between them. The input for sequencing was CD4+ or CD8+ T cells sorted from blood, taken in a trial of the OX40 agonist ivuxolimab. The TCR was taken from an adult with an advanced solid tumor such as melanoma, head and neck, liver or kidney cancer. The genes are TRBV6-1 and TRBJ1-5; D is perhaps TRBD1 (5 bases). The CDR3 region is CASSDGAWGQPQHF. CDR3 in DNA: TGTGCCAGCAGTGACGGGGCCTGGGGTCAGCCCCAGCATTTT.